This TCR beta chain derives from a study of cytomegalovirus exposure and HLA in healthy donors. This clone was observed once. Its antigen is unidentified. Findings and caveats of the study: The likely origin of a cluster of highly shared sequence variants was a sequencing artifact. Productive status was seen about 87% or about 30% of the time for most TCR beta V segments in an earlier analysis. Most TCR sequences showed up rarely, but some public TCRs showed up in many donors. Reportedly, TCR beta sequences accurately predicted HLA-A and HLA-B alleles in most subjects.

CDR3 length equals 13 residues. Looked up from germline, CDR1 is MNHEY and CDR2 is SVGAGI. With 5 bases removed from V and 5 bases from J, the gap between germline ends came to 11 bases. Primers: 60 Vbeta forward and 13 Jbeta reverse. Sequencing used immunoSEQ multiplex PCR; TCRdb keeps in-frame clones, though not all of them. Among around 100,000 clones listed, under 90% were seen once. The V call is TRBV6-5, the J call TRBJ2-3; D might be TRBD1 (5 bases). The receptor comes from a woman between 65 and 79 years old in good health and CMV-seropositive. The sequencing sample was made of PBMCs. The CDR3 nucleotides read TGTGCCAGCAGTGAAGTAGGGGTAGATACGCAGTATTTT. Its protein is CASSEVGVDTQYF.